This T cell receptor beta chain was found in a study of Ad26.COV2.S vaccination and SARS-CoV-2 variants. Notes on the study in general: Post-vaccination breadth of spike-specific CD8+ and CD4+ T cell responses was reportedly substantial. Vaccine recipients posted higher spike-specific TCR breadth than their placebo counterparts.

As concerns this clone: What it binds is not known.

This CDR3 spans 15 amino acids. Germline V gene sequence: CDR1 SGHRS, CDR2 YFSETQ. V lost 2 bases, J lost 7 bases, and 13 bases lay in between. Sequencing was performed with immunoSEQ multiplex PCR; in TCRdb, only in-frame clones are kept and a portion is missing. The table records 87,000 or so clones, about four fifths of them present only once. Sequencing used peripheral blood, obtained after recovery from COVID-19. This sequence was found in a human donor who had recovered from COVID-19. This rearrangement joins TRBV5-1 to TRBJ1-6, with D possibly matching TRBD1 (6 bases). The CDR3 nucleotides read TGCGCCAGCAGCTTCTGGGGGCAAGGGAATTCACCCCTCCACTTT. Its protein is CASSFWGQGNSPLHF.